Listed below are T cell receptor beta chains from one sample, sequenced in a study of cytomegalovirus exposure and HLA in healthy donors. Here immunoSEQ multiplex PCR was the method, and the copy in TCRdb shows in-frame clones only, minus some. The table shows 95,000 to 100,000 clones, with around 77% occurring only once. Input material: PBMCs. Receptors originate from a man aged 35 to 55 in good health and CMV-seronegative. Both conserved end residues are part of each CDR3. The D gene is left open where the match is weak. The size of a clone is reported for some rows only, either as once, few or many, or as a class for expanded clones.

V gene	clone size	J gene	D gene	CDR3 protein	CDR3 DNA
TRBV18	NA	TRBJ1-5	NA	CASSPLARGGQPQHF	TGTGCCAGCTCACCACTAGCTAGGGGTGGTCAGCCCCAGCATTTT
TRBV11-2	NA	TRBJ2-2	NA	CASSSGWDGELFF	TGTGCCAGCAGCTCAGGGTGGGACGGGGAGCTGTTTTTT
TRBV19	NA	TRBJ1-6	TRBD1	CASSRDDRGRGSPLHF	TGTGCCAGTAGTAGAGACGACAGGGGGAGAGGATCACCCCTCCACTTT
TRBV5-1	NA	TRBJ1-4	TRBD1	CASSLSGQNPNEKLFF	TGCGCCAGCAGCCTGTCGGGACAGAACCCTAATGAAAAACTGTTTTTT
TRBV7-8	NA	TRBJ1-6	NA	CASREAGSNSPLHF	TGTGCCAGCAGAGAAGCAGGGTCGAATTCACCCCTCCACTTT
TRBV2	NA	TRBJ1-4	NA	CASRLTGNNEKLFF	TGTGCCAGCAGACTGACAGGCAATAATGAAAAACTGTTTTTT
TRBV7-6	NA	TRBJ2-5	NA	CASSPLSRGAKETQYF	TGTGCCAGCAGCCCCCTTAGCCGGGGGGCGAAAGAGACCCAGTACTTC
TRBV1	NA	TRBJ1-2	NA	CTSSQGRKQRVYGYTF	TGCACCAGCAGCCAAGGGAGGAAACAGCGAGTCTATGGCTACACCTTC
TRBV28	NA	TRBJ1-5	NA	CASSSNPRQPQHF	TGTGCCAGCAGTTCAAACCCGAGACAGCCCCAGCATTTT
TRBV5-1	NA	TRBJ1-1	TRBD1	CASSPDRVGTEAFF	TGCGCCAGCAGCCCGGACAGGGTCGGCACTGAAGCTTTCTTT
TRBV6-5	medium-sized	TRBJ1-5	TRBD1	CASRPDRGGNQPQHF	TGTGCCAGCAGGCCCGACAGGGGAGGCAATCAGCCCCAGCATTTT
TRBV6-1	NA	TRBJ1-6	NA	CASIGQPNNSPLHF	TGTGCCAGCATCGGACAGCCAAATAATTCACCCCTCCACTTT
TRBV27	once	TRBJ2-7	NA	CASGLRPPYEQYF	TGTGCCAGCGGGCTTCGTCCTCCCTACGAGCAGTACTTC
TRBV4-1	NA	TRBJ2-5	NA	CASSQDGLGESIQTQYF	TGCGCCAGCAGCCAAGATGGGTTAGGGGAAAGTATACAGACCCAGTACTTC
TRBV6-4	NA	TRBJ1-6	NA	CASSPRGNSPLHF	TGTGCCAGCAGTCCCCGGGGTAATTCACCCCTCCACTTT
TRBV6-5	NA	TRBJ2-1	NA	CASSYSGHEQFF	TGTGCCAGCAGTTACTCGGGGCATGAGCAGTTCTTC
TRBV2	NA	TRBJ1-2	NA	CASSEGRRMGYTF	TGTGCCAGCAGTGAAGGCCGGAGGATGGGCTACACCTTC
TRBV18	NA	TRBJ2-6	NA	CASSPTRAVGKSGANVLTF	TGTGCCAGCTCACCTACAAGAGCGGTTGGGAAGTCTGGGGCCAACGTCCTGACTTTC
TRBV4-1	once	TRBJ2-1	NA	CASSRTSRDSYNEQFF	TGCGCCAGCAGCCGAACTAGCAGGGACTCCTACAATGAGCAGTTCTTC
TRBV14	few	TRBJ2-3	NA	CASSQRKITDTQYF	TGTGCCAGCAGCCAGCGGAAAATCACAGATACGCAGTATTTT
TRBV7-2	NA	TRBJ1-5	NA	CASSPGGSSQPQHF	TGTGCCAGCAGCCCGGGGGGCTCGAGTCAGCCCCAGCATTTT
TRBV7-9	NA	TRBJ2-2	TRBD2	CASSLTSGKGTGELFF	TGTGCCAGCAGCTTAACTAGCGGGAAGGGCACCGGGGAGCTGTTTTTT
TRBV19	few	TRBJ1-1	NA	CASSTRQILNTEAFF	TGTGCCAGTAGTACCAGACAGATACTGAACACTGAAGCTTTCTTT
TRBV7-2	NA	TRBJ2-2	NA	CASSLGGGNTGELFF	TGTGCCAGCAGCTTAGGGGGCGGGAACACCGGGGAGCTGTTTTTT
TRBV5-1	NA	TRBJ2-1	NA	CASSLAGKNEQFF	TGCGCCAGCAGCTTGGCAGGGAAGAATGAGCAGTTCTTC
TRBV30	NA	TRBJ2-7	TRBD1	CAWSDGTGGREQYF	TGTGCCTGGAGTGACGGGACAGGGGGCCGGGAGCAGTACTTC
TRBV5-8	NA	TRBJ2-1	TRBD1	CASSFQDRVTNEQFF	TGTGCCAGCAGCTTCCAGGACAGGGTAACCAATGAGCAGTTCTTC
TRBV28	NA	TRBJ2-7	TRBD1	CASSGRRTGREQYF	TGTGCCAGCAGTGGCCGTCGGACAGGGCGCGAGCAGTACTTC
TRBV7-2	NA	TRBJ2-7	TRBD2	CASSDGRGPNKSYEQYF	TGTGCCAGCAGCGACGGGAGGGGCCCTAACAAATCCTACGAGCAGTACTTC
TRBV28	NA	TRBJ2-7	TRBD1	CASSIDRAYEQYF	TGTGCCAGCAGCATCGACAGGGCCTACGAGCAGTACTTC
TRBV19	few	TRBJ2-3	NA	CASRLQGTDTQYF	TGTGCCAGTAGGTTGCAGGGCACAGATACGCAGTATTTT
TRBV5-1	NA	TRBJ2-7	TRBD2	CASSTGGSSYEQYF	TGCGCCAGCAGCACGGGGGGAAGCTCCTACGAGCAGTACTTC
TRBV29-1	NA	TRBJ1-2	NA	CSVVFQGHYGYTF	TGCAGCGTTGTGTTTCAGGGCCACTATGGCTACACCTTC
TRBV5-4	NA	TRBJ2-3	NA	CASSQGGPDTQYF	TGTGCCAGCAGCCAAGGTGGGCCAGATACGCAGTATTTT
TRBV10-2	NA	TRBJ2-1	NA	CASKQVEGEQFF	TGCGCCAGCAAGCAGGTTGAGGGTGAGCAGTTCTTC
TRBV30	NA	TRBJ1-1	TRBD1	CAGRTGGITEAFF	TGTGCCGGGAGGACAGGGGGCATCACTGAAGCTTTCTTT
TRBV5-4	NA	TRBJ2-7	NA	CASSLDTRSYEQYF	TGTGCCAGCAGCTTAGACACCAGATCCTACGAGCAGTACTTC
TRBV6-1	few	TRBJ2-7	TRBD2	CASSPSGSQAYEQYF	TGTGCCAGCAGTCCTAGCGGGAGCCAAGCCTACGAGCAGTACTTC
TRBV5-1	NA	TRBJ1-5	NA	CASSLSGESNQPQHF	TGCGCCAGCAGCTTGTCGGGGGAGAGCAATCAGCCCCAGCATTTT
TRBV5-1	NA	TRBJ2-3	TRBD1	CASSTDRGFTDTQYF	TGCGCCAGCAGCACGGACAGGGGTTTTACAGATACGCAGTATTTT
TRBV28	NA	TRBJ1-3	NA	CASSLSTGGNTIYF	TGTGCCAGCAGTTTATCGACAGGCGGAAACACCATATATTTT